This TCR beta chain was captured by sequencing in a study of PD-L1 blockade in urothelial cancer. Looking at the study overall: Researchers found blood samples held a median of 141,255 T cells.

This clone was picked up one time. CDR1 GTSNPN and CDR2 SVGIG come from the germline V gene (reference sequence). The CDR3 loop spans 12 amino acids. V was trimmed by 3 bases and J by 2 bases, leaving 8 bases between them. Time point in this sample: pretreatment peripheral blood. The assay was immunoSEQ multiplex PCR, and TCRdb's table has in-frame clones only and misses some. This sample has some 74,000 clones, with roughly 80% found just once. The chain has TRBV30 and TRBJ2-7, with D possibly being TRBD2 (6 bases). The sequencing used PBMCs, collected around atezolizumab (anti-PD-L1) treatment. The receptor was isolated from a man aged 40-50 years with urothelial cancer. The CDR3 protein is CAWSPGAYEQYF. The CDR3 nucleotides are TGTGCCTGGAGCCCGGGAGCCTACGAGCAGTACTTC.